This T cell receptor beta chain appears in the sequencing data of a study of naive and memory T cell subsets. Overall study results and limits: Each distinct alpha or beta sequence counts as one clonotype.

The V gene's germline CDR1 is SQVTM and CDR2 ANQGSEA. Trimming at V came to 7 bases and at J to 10 bases, leaving 10 bases not matched to a gene. The CDR3 spans 12 residues. Two oligonucleotides, mixed equimolar, formed the beta constant-region primer covering TRBC1 and TRBC2. Nested alpha and beta constant-region primers with the SP2 primer drove four PCR rounds on ligated cDNA. TCRdb used MiXCR to reprocess the UMI-ligation and nested PCR reads, holding one entry per CDR3 protein. The data contain about 22,000 distinct CDR3 sequences, approximately 8.8% of them seen just once; the ten biggest clones take up approximately 21%. This clonotype was counted at least ten times. The antigen remains unidentified.

The sequenced sample consisted of central memory CD8+ T cells from blood. This rearrangement joins TRBV29-1 to TRBJ1-1, with 9 bases that match TRBD1. This TCR was recovered from a human donor in good health. The chain's CDR3 is CSAAGTGSLAFF. CDR3 in DNA: TGCAGCGCTGCCGGGACAGGGTCTCTAGCTTTCTTT.